Listed here is a single T cell receptor (beta chain). The sample originates from a study of blood T cell repertoires in COVID-19. Study information: COVID-19 samples collected from the United States, Italy and Spain covered acute and convalescent phases.

Profiled with immunoSEQ multiplex PCR; TCRdb holds only in-frame clones, not every one. The table records roughly 360,000 clones, more than 75% of them present only once. Looked up from germline, CDR1 is SGDLS and CDR2 is YYNGEE. Deletions cut 0 bases from V and 2 bases from J, with 8 bases between. The CDR3 is 14 amino acids. Symptom resolution, clearance, or two negative PCRs marked donors in Cohort 3 as recovered. V gene TRBV9 combines with J gene TRBJ1-1, with no clear D. Input material: PBMCs or T cells enriched from blood (not recorded which). This sequence originates from a man aged 25 to 40 who had recovered from COVID-19. The CDR3 protein is CASSVAAVNTEAFF. The CDR3 coding sequence is TGTGCCAGCAGCGTAGCTGCAGTTAACACTGAAGCTTTCTTT.